The present entry profiles one TCR beta chain with its context. Assay used: immunoSEQ multiplex PCR; TCRdb lists only in-frame clones, some missing. The sample gives approximately 300,000 clones, about nine tenths of which show up once; 1% is in the top ten. This specimen belongs to a study of blood T cell repertoires in COVID-19. Study summary: Samples came from the United States, Italy and Spain, spanning acute and convalescent COVID-19.

The sample consisted of peripheral blood. The source is a man aged 50 or older with active or convalescent COVID-19.

The CDR3 DNA is TGCGCCAGCAGCTTGGCCGCTAGCGGGGGCACAGATACGCAGTATTTT. Its protein is CASSLAASGGTDTQYF. The chain combines TRBV5-1 with TRBJ2-3; 9 bases map to TRBD2. Germline V lookup: CDR1 SGHRS, CDR2 YFSETQ. The CDR3 contains 16 residues. J lost 1 base, V lost 0 bases, and 3 bases had no gene match.